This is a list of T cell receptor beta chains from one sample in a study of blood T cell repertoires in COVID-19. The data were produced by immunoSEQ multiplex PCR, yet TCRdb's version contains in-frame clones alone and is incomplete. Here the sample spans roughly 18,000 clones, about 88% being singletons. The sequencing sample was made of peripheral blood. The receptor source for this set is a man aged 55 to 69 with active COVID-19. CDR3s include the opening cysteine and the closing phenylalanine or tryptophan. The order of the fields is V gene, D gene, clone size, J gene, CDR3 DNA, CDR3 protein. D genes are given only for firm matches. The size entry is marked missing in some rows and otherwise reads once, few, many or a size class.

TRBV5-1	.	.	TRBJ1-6	TGCGCCAGCAGCTTGGGACAGACTAATTCACCCCTCCACTTT	CASSLGQTNSPLHF
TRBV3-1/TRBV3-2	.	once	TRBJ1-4	TGTGCCAGCAGCCAAGCTGCGGGAGAAAAACTGTTTTTT	CASSQAAGEKLFF
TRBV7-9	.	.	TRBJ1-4	TGTGCCAGCAGCTTAAACAGGGCCTCTAATGAAAAACTGTTTTTT	CASSLNRASNEKLFF
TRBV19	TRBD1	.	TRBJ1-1	TGTGCCAGTAGCATATCAACAGGGGGCGCTTTCTTT	CASSISTGGAFF
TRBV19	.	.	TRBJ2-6	TGTGCCAGCCGGCAGGGGACCGGGGCCAACGTCCTGACTTTC	CASRQGTGANVLTF
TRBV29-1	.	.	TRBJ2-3	TGCAGCGTTGGGGGCGCGACAGATACGCAGTATTTT	CSVGGATDTQYF
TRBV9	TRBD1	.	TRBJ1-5	TGTGCCAGCAGCGCGGGTTTAGGGGGCGCGAGTCAGCCCCAGCATTTT	CASSAGLGGASQPQHF
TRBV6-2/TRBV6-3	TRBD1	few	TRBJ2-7	TGTGCCAGCAGTAGGGGACAGACTTCCTCCTACGAGCAGTACTTC	CASSRGQTSSYEQYF
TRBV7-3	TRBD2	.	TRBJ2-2	TGTGCCAGCAGCTCTCTAGCGGGGGTTGTCGGGGAGCTGTTTTTT	CASSSLAGVVGELFF
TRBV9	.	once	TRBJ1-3	TGTGCCAGCAGCGTAGAGACCTACGGGACATCTGGAAACACCATATATTTT	CASSVETYGTSGNTIYF
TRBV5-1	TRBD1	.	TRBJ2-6	TGCGCCAGCAGCTTTAGGGTGGGGACAGGGACTTCAGGGGCCAACGTCCTGACTTTC	CASSFRVGTGTSGANVLTF
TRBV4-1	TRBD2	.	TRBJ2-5	TGCGCCAGCAGCCAAGAGGGGACTAGCGGGGGTTCGACCCAGTACTTC	CASSQEGTSGGSTQYF
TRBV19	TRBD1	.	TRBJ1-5	TGTGCCACTGACGGGGGACAGGGTCTTAATCAGCCCCAGCATTTT	CATDGGQGLNQPQHF
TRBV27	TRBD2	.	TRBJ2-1	TGTGCCAGCAGTTTATTTGGGTCTAGCGGGAGGGCCGGGCGAGTTGAGCAGTTCTTC	CASSLFGSSGRAGRVEQFF
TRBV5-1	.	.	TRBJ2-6	TGCGCCAGCCGAACAGGGCCCGGGGCCAACGTCCTGACTTTC	CASRTGPGANVLTF
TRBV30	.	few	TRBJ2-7	TGTGCCTGGAGTACCCCTGCGCCTGCCTACGAGCAGTACTTC	CAWSTPAPAYEQYF
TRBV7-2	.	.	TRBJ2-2	TGTGCCAGCAGCTCGCGGGACTGGGGGGCCGGGGAGCTGTTTTTT	CASSSRDWGAGELFF
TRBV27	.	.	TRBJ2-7	TGTGCCAGCAGTTACAGGGCCCATCGCTCCTACGAGCAGTACTTC	CASSYRAHRSYEQYF
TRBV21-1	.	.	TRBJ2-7	TGTGCCAGCATTGGGGGACAGGGGGGCTACGAGCAGTACTTC	CASIGGQGGYEQYF
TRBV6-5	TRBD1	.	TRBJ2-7	TGTGCCAGCAGTTACATGGGGACAGGTTCGGGCTACGAGCAGTACTTC	CASSYMGTGSGYEQYF
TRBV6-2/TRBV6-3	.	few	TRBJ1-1	TGTGCCAGCAGTCTATCGGTATTTAGAGCTTTCTTT	CASSLSVFRAFF
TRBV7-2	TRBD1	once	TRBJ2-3	TGTGCCAGCAGCTTAGCGTGGGTCCAGGGGGCGATAGCAGATACGCAGTATTTT	CASSLAWVQGAIADTQYF
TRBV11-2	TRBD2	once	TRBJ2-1	TGTGCCAGCAGCATTCTAGCGGTCGGCTCCTACAATGAGCAGTTCTTC	CASSILAVGSYNEQFF
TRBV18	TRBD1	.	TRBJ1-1	TGTGCCAGCTCACCGCTTCGACAGGGCGCCGCTGAAGCTTTCTTT	CASSPLRQGAAEAFF
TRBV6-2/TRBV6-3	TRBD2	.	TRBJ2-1	TGTGCCAGCAGTCTTATTCCTACTAGCGGAGTCTTC	CASSLIPTSGVF
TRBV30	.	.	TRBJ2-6	TGTGCCTGGAGTGTATGGGGGGGCCCTCAATCCTACCTTTCTGGGGCCAACGTCCTGACTTTC	CAWSVWGGPQSYLSGANVLTF
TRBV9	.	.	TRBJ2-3	TGTGCCAGCAGCGTAGCATGGGCGCAGCCCACGCAGTATTTT	CASSVAWAQPTQYF
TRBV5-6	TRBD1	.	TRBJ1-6	TGTGCCAGCAGCTTGGGACAGGGAAGAGGTTCACCCCTCCACTTT	CASSLGQGRGSPLHF
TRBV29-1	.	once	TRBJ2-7	TGCAGCGTATATACACCCCGCTACGAGCAGTACTTC	CSVYTPRYEQYF
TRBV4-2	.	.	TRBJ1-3	TGTGCCAGCAGCCATTCTAGGGGTCCAGGAGGAAACACCATATATTTT	CASSHSRGPGGNTIYF
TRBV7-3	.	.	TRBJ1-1	TGTGCCAGCAGCTTATTGCCAGGCCCGGAAAGGTACACTGAAGCTTTCTTT	CASSLLPGPERYTEAFF
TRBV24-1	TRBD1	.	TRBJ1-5	TGTGCCACCAGTCCCCAGGGGACAGCTAATCAGCCCCAGCATTTT	CATSPQGTANQPQHF
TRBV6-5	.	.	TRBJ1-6	TGTGCCAGCAGGCGCTCCGAGGGTTCACCCCTCCACTTT	CASRRSEGSPLHF
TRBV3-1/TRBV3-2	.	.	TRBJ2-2	TGTGCCAGCAGTCCCCTTGCACAGGGTCAAACCGGGGAGCTGTTTTTT	CASSPLAQGQTGELFF
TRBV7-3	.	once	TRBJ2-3	TGTGCCAGCAGCGTAGACTACACAGATACGCAGTATTTT	CASSVDYTDTQYF
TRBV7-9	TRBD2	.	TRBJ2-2	TGTGCCAGCAGCCCGAGACTAGCGGGAGCGAACACCGGGGAGCTGTTTTTT	CASSPRLAGANTGELFF
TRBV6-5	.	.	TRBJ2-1	TGTGCCAGCAGTCCACAGGGCGGCAATGAGCAGTTCTTC	CASSPQGGNEQFF
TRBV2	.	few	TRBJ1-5	TGTGCCAGCAGTGAACCGTCCTCAGGGCAGCCCCAGCATTTT	CASSEPSSGQPQHF
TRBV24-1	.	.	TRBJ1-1	TGTGCCACCAGTGCCAGAGGGAGTTTTGGGGCTTTCTTT	CATSARGSFGAFF
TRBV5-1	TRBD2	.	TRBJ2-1	TGCGCCAGCAGCTTTCGGGGGGGCATGCGGGGGGGCCAACGGGAGCAGTTCTTC	CASSFRGGMRGGQREQFF
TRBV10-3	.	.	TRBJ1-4	TGTGCCATCAGCCCCGACACTCGGGAAAAACTGTTTTTT	CAISPDTREKLFF
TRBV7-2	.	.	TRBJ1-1	TGTGCCAGCAGCTTAGACTCAACAGGGACGGGGACTGAAGCTTTCTTT	CASSLDSTGTGTEAFF
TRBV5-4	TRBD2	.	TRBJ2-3	TGTGCCAGCAGCTTGACTAGCGGCACAGATACGCAGTATTTT	CASSLTSGTDTQYF
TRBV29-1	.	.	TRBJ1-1	TGCAGCGTTGTTTCATCGGGCAGGGGATTGACAGCTTTCTTT	CSVVSSGRGLTAFF
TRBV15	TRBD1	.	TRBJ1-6	TGTGCCACCAGCAGAGAAGCAGGGGGCGGTTCACCCCTCCACTTT	CATSREAGGGSPLHF
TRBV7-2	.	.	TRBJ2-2	TGTGCCAGCAGCTTATTAGCGTCCGGGGAGCTGTTTTTT	CASSLLASGELFF
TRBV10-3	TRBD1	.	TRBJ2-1	TGTGCCCACGGGGGGGACAGGGGGAATGAGCAGTTCTTC	CAHGGDRGNEQFF
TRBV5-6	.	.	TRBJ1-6	TGTGCCAGCAGCGAACAGGGCTGGCGTTCACCCCTCCACTTT	CASSEQGWRSPLHF
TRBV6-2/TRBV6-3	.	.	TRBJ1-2	TGTGCCAGCAGTTACTACGGCAGGACACTCTATGGCTACACCTTC	CASSYYGRTLYGYTF
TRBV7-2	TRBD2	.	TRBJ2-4	TGTGCCAGCACCTCCCGCCGGGAGGAGTCCAAAAACATTCAGTACTTC	CASTSRREESKNIQYF
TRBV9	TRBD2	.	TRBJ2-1	TGTGCCAGCAGCGTAGAACGGCGGGAGGGCCCGGATGAGCAGTTCTTC	CASSVERREGPDEQFF
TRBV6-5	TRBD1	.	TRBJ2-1	TGTGCCAGCCGAAACTCGGGCAGGGGGCATGAGCAGTTCTTC	CASRNSGRGHEQFF
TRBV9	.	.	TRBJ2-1	TGTGCCAGCAGCGTAGACCCGGGGAATGAGCAGTTCTTC	CASSVDPGNEQFF